What follows are 5 T cell receptor beta chains derived from one specimen sequenced in a study of molecular identifiers for immune sequencing clone quantification (dated by TCRdb to the late 2010s). Library construction relied on PCR. TCRdb shows the sequencer as Illumina HiSeq 4000. The raw public reads went through TCRdb reprocessing: fastp at Q25, MiXCR clone calling, in-frame beta chains kept. Every distinct CDR3 protein forms one entry, paired with its most common genes and DNA. For this sample the table gives 350,000 or so distinct CDR3 sequences, of which 20% to 25% were detected only once. Of the sample, roughly 0.86% is held by the ten largest clones. Specimen: naive CD8+ T cells from blood, with Jurkat cell RNA spiked in. The label giving this sample's cell subset or site can be read as: FACS-sorted CD8+CD4-CCR7+CD45RA+ naive T cells. These receptor sequences come from a human donor in good health. Some libraries in this study had Jurkat cell RNA spiked in.

Details on this clonotype: A junction end diverges from the germline sequence, so it may reflect a read error. This chain connects TRBV7-9 to TRBJ2-3, with 7 bases matching TRBD1. The CDR3 length is 12 residues. Germline CDR1 is SEHNR and CDR2 is FQNEAQ (reference sequence). CDR3 DNA sequence: TGTGCCAGCAGTAGGAGGACAGGTACGCAGTATTTT. Translating it yields CASSRRTGTQYF.

This clonotype has at least ten counts. The V gene is TRBV14, the J gene TRBJ2-7; D gene uncertain. The CDR3 is made up of 12 amino acids. Germline V gene lookup returns CDR1 SGHDN and CDR2 FVKESK. Trimming cost V 3 bases and J 0 bases, with 3 bases left between them. As DNA, the CDR3 is TGTGCCAGCAGCCACAGCTCCTACGAGCAGTACTTC. Amino acid sequence: CASSHSSYEQYF. Using reference TRBV14 and TRBJ2-7 for the parts outside the CDR3, the full variable domain is EAGVTQFPSHSVIEKGQTVTLRCDPISGHDNLYWYRRVMGKEIKFLLHFVKESKQDESGMPNNRFLAERTGGTYSTLKVQPAELEDSGVYFCASSHSSYEQYFGPGTRLTVT.

This clonotype was seen ten or more times. This chain joins TRBV19 and TRBJ1-5; D possibly corresponds to TRBD1 (5 bases). The CDR3 consists of 14 residues. CDR1 and CDR2 from the germline V gene are LNHDA and SQIVND (reference sequence). Trimming took off 7 bases at V and 4 bases at J, with 14 bases between the two ends. This CDR3 reads CASTPTGGNQPQHF. The CDR3 coding sequence is TGTGCCAGTACCCCGACCGGGGGGAATCAGCCCCAGCATTTT.

This clonotype was seen at least ten times. The chain uses TRBV28 and TRBJ1-6; no clear D gene. The germline gives CDR1 MDHEN, CDR2 SYDVKM. With 5 bases removed from V and 3 bases from J, the gap between germline ends came to 11 bases. The CDR3 sequence is 15 residues long. CDR3 sequence: CASSRDWSYNSPLHF. The CDR3 nucleotides read TGTGCCAGCAGTAGAGACTGGAGCTATAATTCACCCCTCCACTTT.

This clonotype was seen ten or more times. CDR3 sequence (DNA): TGTGCCAGCAGCTTTGTCAACACAGATACGCAGTATTTT. Translated: CASSFVNTDTQYF. The V call is TRBV7-9, the J call TRBJ2-3; D gene ambiguous. CDR1 is SEHNR and CDR2 is FQNEAQ in the germline V gene (reference sequence). V was trimmed by 3 bases and J by 2 bases, leaving 6 bases between them. CDR3 size: 13 residues.